This TCR beta chain was observed in a study of blood T cell repertoires in COVID-19. Study context: PBMCs, B-cell-depleted T cells, or T cells provided the cDNA or gDNA that made up the material.

Which cohort a participant joined came from the clinical history participants gave. Data came from immunoSEQ multiplex PCR; TCRdb stores just in-frame clones and leaves some out. Seen here are about 230,000 clones, 70% to 90% observed once, and the top ten hold approximately 10%. Germline CDR1 reads SGHRS; CDR2 reads YFSETQ. V dropped 8 bases and J dropped 1 base, with 13 bases sitting between them. The CDR3 has 14 residues. The origin of this receptor is a young man who had recovered from COVID-19. The chain combines TRBV5-1 with TRBJ2-1; maybe TRBD1 (5 bases). The specimen sequenced was PBMCs or T cells enriched from blood (not recorded which). The CDR3 region is CASIYRPSYNEQFF. CDR3 nucleotides: TGCGCCAGTATCTACAGGCCATCCTACAATGAGCAGTTCTTC.